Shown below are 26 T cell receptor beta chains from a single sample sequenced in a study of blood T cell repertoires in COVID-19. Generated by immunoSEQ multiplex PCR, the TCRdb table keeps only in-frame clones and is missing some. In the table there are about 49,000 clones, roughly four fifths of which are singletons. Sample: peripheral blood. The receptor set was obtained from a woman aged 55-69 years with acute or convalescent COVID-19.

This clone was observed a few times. The CDR3 reads CASSPQAGGSYEQYF. The CDR3 nucleotides are TGTGCCAGCAGTCCCCAGGCAGGGGGCTCCTACGAGCAGTACTTC. The genes are TRBV28 and TRBJ2-7, with 7 bases matching TRBD1. This CDR3 has 15 amino acids. With V trimmed by 5 bases and J by 0 bases, 7 bases remained unmatched. The germline V gene encodes CDR1 MDHEN and CDR2 SYDVKM.

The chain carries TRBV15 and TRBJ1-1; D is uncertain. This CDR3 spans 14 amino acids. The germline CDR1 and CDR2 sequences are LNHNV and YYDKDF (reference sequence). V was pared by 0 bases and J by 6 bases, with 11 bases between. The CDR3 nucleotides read TGTGCCACCAGCAGAGATCGGGTCCGGGCTGAAGCTTTCTTT. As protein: CATSRDRVRAEAFF.

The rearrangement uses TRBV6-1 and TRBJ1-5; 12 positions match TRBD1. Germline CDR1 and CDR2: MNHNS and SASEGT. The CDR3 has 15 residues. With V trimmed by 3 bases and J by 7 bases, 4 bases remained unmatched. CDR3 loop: CASSEGQGALQPQHF. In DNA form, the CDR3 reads TGTGCCAGCAGTGAGGGACAGGGGGCTTTGCAGCCCCAGCATTTT.

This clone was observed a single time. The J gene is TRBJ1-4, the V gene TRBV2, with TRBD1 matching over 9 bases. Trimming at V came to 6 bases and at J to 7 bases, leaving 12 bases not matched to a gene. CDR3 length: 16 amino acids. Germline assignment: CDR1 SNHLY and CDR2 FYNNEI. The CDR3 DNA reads TGTGCCAGCAGAGACAGGGGGTCCGGTATTGGTGAAAAACTGTTTTTT. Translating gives CASRDRGSGIGEKLFF.

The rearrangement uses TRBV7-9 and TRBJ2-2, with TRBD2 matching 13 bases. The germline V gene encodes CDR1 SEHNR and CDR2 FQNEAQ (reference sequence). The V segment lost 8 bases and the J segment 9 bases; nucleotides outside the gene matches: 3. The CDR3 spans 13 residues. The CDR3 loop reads CASRTSGSRELFF. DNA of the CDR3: TGTGCCAGCCGGACTAGCGGGAGTAGGGAGCTGTTTTTT.

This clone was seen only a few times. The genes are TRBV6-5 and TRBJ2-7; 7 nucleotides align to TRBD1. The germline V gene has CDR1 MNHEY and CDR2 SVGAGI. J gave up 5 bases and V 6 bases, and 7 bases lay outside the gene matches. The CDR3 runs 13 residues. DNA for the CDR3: TGTGCCAGCAGGCAACAGGGGCTCGACGAGCAGTACTTC. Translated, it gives CASRQQGLDEQYF.

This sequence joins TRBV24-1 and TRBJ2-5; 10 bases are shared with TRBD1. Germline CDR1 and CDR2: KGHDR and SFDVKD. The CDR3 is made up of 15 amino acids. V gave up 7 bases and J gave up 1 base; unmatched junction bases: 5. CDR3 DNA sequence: TGTGCCACCAGCCAGGGACAGGGGCTCCAAGAGACCCAGTACTTC. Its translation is CATSQGQGLQETQYF.

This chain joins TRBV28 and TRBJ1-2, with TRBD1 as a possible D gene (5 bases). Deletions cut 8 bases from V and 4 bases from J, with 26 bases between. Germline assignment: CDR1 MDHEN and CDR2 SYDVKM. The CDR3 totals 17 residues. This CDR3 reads CASYEEADPTQGYGYTF. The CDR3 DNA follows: TGTGCCAGCTATGAAGAGGCAGACCCAACCCAGGGCTATGGCTACACCTTC.

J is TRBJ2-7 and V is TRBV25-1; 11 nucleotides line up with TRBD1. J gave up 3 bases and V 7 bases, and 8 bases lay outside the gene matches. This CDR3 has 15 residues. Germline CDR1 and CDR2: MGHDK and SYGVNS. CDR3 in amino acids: CASTPVGTGGYEQYF. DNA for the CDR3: TGTGCCAGCACTCCCGTCGGGACAGGGGGCTACGAGCAGTACTTC.

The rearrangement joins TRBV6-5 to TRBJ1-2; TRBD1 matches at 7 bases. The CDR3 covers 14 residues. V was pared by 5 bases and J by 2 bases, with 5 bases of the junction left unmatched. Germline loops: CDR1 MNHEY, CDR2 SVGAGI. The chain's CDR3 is CASSRTGGNYGYTF. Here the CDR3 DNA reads TGTGCCAGCAGTCGGACAGGCGGAAACTATGGCTACACCTTC.

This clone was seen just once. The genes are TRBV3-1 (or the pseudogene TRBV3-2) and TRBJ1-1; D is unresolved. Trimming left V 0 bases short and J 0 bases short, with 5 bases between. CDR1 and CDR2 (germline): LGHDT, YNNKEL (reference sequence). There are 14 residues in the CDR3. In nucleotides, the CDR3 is TGTGCCAGCAGCCAAGACACGGTGAACACTGAAGCTTTCTTT. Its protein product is CASSQDTVNTEAFF.

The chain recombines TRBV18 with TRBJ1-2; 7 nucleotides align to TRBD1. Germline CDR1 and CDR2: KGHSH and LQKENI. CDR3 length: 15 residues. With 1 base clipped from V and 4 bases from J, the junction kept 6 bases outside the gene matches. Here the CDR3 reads CASSPLRGLGYGYTF. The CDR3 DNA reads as TGTGCCAGCTCACCACTTAGGGGGCTGGGCTATGGCTACACCTTC.

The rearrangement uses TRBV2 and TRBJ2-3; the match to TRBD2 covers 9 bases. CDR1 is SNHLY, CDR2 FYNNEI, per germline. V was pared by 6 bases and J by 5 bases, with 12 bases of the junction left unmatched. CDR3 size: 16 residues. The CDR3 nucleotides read TGTGCCAGCAGCTTCGAGGCGGGGGGGCGAGTAGATACGCAGTATTTT. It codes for CASSFEAGGRVDTQYF.

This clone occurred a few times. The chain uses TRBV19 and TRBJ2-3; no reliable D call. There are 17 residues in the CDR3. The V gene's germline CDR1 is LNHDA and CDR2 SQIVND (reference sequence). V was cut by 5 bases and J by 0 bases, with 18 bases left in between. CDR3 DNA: TGTGCCAGTAGTGGCCGCCGACTTTACTCTAGCACAGATACGCAGTATTTT. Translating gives CASSGRRLYSSTDTQYF. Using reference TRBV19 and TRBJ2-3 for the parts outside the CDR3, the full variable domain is DGGITQSPKYLFRKEGQNVTLSCEQNLNHDAMYWYRQDPGQGLRLIYYSQIVNDFQKGDIAEGYSVSREKKESFPLTVTSAQKNPTAFYLCASSGRRLYSSTDTQYFGPGTRLTVL.

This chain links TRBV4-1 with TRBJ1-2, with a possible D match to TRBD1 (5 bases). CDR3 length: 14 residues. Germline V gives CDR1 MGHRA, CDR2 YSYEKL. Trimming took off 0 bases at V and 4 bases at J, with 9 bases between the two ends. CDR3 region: CASSQDQGIYGYTF. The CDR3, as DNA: TGCGCCAGCAGCCAAGATCAGGGTATCTATGGCTACACCTTC.

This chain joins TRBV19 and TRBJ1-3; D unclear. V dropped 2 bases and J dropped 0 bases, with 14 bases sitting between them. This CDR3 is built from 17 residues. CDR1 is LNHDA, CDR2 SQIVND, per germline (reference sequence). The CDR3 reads CASSIPQGGSSGNTIYF. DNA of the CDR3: TGTGCCAGTAGTATACCCCAAGGAGGGAGCTCTGGAAACACCATATATTTT.

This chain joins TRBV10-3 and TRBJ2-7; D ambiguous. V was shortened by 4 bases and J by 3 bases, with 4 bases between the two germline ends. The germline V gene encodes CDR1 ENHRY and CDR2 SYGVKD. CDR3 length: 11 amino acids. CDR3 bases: TGTGCCATCAGTGCCGGCTACGAGCAGTACTTC. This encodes CAISAGYEQYF.

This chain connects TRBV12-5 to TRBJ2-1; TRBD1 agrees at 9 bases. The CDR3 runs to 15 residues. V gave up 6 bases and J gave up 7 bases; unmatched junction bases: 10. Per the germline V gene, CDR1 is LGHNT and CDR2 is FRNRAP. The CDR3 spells CASGPGQGRINEQFF. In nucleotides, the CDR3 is TGTGCTAGTGGACCTGGACAGGGGAGAATAAATGAGCAGTTCTTC.

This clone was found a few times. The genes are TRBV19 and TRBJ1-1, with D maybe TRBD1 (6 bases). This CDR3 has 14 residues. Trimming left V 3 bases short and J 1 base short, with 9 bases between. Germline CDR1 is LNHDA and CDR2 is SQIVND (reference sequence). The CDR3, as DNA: TGTGCCAGTAGTATCGGGACACCGAACACTGAAGCTTTCTTT. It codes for CASSIGTPNTEAFF.

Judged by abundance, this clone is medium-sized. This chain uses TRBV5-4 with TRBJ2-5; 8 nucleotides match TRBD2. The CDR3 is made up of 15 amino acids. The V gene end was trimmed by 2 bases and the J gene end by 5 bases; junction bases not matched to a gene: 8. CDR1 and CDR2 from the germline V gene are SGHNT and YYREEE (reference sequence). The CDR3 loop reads CASSFGAGGRETQYF. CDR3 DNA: TGTGCCAGCAGCTTTGGTGCGGGGGGCCGGGAGACCCAGTACTTC. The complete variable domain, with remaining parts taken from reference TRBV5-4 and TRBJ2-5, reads ETGVTQSPTHLIKTRGQQVTLRCSSQSGHNTVSWYQQALGQGPQFIFQYYREEENGRGNFPPRFSGLQFPNYSSELNVNALELDDSALYLCASSFGAGGRETQYFGPGTRLLVL.

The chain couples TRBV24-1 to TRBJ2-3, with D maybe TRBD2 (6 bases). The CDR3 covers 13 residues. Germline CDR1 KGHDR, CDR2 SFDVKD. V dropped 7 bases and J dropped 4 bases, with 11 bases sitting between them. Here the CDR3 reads CATSPGLPDTQYF. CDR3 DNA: TGTGCCACCAGCCCGGGACTCCCAGATACGCAGTATTTT.

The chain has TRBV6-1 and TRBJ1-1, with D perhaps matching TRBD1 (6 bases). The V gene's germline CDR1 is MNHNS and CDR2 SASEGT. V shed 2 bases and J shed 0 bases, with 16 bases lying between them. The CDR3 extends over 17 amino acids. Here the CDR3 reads CASSENRVGVMNTEAFF. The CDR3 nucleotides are TGTGCCAGCAGTGAAAACAGGGTCGGCGTGATGAACACTGAAGCTTTCTTT.

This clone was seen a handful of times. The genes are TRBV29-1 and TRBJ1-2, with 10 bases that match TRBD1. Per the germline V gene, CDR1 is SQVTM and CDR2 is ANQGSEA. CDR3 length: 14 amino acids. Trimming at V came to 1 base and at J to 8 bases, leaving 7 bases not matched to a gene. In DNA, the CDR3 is TGCAGCGTTGAAGGACTTGGGACAGGGGACGGCTACACCTTC. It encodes CSVEGLGTGDGYTF.

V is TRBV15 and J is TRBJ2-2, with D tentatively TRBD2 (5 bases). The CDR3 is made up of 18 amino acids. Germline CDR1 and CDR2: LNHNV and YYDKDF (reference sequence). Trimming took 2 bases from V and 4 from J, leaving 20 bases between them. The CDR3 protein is CATSRNAPSAGGTGELFF. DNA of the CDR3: TGTGCCACCAGCAGAAACGCGCCTTCAGCAGGAGGCACCGGGGAGCTGTTTTTT.

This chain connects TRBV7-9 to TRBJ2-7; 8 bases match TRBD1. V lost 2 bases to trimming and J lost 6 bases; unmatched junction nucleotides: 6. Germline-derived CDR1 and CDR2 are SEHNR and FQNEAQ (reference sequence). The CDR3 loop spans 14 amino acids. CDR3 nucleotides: TGTGCCAGCAGCTTAATTGGCAGGGGGCTCGAGCAGTACTTC. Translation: CASSLIGRGLEQYF.

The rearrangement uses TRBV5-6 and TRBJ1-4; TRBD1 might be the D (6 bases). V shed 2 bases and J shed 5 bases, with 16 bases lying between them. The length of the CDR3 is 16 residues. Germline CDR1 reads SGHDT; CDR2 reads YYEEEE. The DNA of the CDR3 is TGTGCCAGCAGCTTTAACACTGCCAGGGGAAATGAAAAACTGTTTTTT. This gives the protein CASSFNTARGNEKLFF.